This T cell receptor beta chain appears in the sequencing data of a study of OX40 agonist ivuxolimab in advanced cancers. This CDR3 contains 14 residues. Germline V gives CDR1 MDHEN, CDR2 SYDVKM. V dropped 7 bases and J dropped 6; count of bases not matched to a gene: 11. Assay used: immunoSEQ multiplex PCR; TCRdb lists only in-frame clones, some missing. Among about 86,000 clones listed, approximately 89% were seen once. This receptor was taken from an adult with an advanced solid tumor such as melanoma, head and neck, liver or kidney cancer. This chain uses TRBV28 with TRBJ1-1; 7 bases fit TRBD1. This material consisted of CD4+ or CD8+ T cells sorted from blood, taken in a trial of the OX40 agonist ivuxolimab. CDR3 in DNA: TGTGCCAGCAAACACAGGGGATTCTCCCCTGAAGCTTTCTTT. It encodes CASKHRGFSPEAFF.